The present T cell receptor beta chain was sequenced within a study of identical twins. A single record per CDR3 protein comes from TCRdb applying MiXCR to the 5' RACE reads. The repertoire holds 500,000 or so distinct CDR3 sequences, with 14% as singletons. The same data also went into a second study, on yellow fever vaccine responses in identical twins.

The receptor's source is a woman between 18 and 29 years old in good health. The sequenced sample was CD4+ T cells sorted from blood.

CDR3 coding DNA: TGTGCCAGCAGTTATGACTTTTACACAGATACGCAGTATTTT. Protein: CASSYDFYTDTQYF. The gene calls are TRBV6-5 and TRBJ2-3; no definite D call. This CDR3 has 14 amino acids. Trimming took 3 bases from V and 2 from J, leaving 9 bases between them. Germline loops: CDR1 MNHEY, CDR2 SVGAGI.